This T cell receptor (beta chain) stems from a study of control samples from healthy donors and cancer patients. The trim removed 6 bases at V and 7 bases at J, leaving 9 bases unmatched. This CDR3 has 15 residues. The germline V gene encodes CDR1 MNHEY and CDR2 SVGAGI. Sequencing used immunoSEQ multiplex PCR; TCRdb keeps in-frame clones, though not all of them. The table includes about 170,000 clones, 85% to 90% detected once. The chain is built from TRBV6-5 and TRBJ2-1; TRBD2 matches 10 bases. Specimen: blood. The clonotype comes from a man aged 25-40 years in good health. The CDR3 nucleotides read TGTGCCAGCAGGGGTTCTAGCGGGAGTGCGAATGAGCAGTTCTTC. Protein product: CASRGSSGSANEQFF.